This T cell receptor (beta chain) was sequenced during a study of CD8 T cells in Susac syndrome. The CDR3 is made up of 14 amino acids. The V segment lost 5 bases and the J segment 3 bases; nucleotides outside the gene matches: 6. CDR1 SEHNR and CDR2 FQNEAQ come from the germline V gene (reference sequence). Study outcomes and limitations: It was acknowledged in the study that the number of individuals who were included in its TCR sequencing and HLA analysis was relatively small.

RNA, at about 0.45 to 1 ug, was reverse transcribed with random hexamers. By means of immunoSEQ multiplex PCR, TCR beta CDR3 spanning 54 Vbeta and 13 Jbeta underwent amplification. A single record per CDR3 protein comes from TCRdb applying MiXCR to the immunoSEQ multiplex PCR reads. The sample yields 100,000 to 150,000 distinct CDR3 sequences, 80% to 95% seen once. TEMRA cells were FACS-enriched, while CD8+ and CD4+ T cells were negatively isolated. Notes on this clonotype: Its antigen is currently unknown.

Material for sequencing was CD8+ T cells from PBMCs. This TCR came from a human donor with multiple sclerosis. The chain recombines TRBV7-9 with TRBJ2-7, with 8 bases lining up with TRBD1. DNA of the CDR3: TGTGCCAGCAGCGGCGGGGACAGGTACTACGAGCAGTACTTC. Its translation is CASSGGDRYYEQYF.